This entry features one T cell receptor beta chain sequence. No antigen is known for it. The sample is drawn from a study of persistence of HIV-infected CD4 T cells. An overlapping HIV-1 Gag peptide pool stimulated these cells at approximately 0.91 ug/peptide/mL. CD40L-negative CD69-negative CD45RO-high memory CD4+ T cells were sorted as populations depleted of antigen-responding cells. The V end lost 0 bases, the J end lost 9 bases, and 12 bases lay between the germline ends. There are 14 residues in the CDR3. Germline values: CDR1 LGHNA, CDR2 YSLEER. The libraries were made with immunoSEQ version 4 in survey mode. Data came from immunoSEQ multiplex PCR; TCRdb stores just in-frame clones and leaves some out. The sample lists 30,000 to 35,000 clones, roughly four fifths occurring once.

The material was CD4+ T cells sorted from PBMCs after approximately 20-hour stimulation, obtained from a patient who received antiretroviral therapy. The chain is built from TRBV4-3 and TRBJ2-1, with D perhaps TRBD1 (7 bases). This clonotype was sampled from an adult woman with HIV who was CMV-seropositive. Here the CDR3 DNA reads TGCGCCAGCAGCCAAGATCAGGGGGGCGGTGAGCAGTTCTTC. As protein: CASSQDQGGGEQFF.